This is a list of T cell receptor beta chains from one sample in a study of T cell repertoires in cytomegalovirus infection. TCRdb reprocessed the reads via MiXCR and lists one record per CDR3 protein. The repertoire has about 530,000 distinct CDR3 sequences, approximately 25% of them found once; the top ten carry roughly 13%. The source material was PBMCs. The origin of the receptors is a human donor in good health (CMV status not recorded). Some clones in this sample may be carry-over from other donors' samples. Each CDR3 is given with its conserved first and last residue. A D gene is named only where the DNA matches it firmly. Some rows have no size entry. The others give once, few or many, or a class for an expanded clone.

>TRBV7-9|TRBJ1-1|.|few
CASSLEGWNTEAFF
>TRBV20-1|TRBJ2-1|TRBD1|.
CSARGTGSSYNEQFF
>TRBV2|TRBJ2-1|.|.
CASVPGWGNEQFF
>TRBV15|TRBJ1-6|TRBD1|few
CATSRGNRDRNSPLHF
>TRBV19|TRBJ2-3|.|few
CASSIPGPKEDTQYF
>TRBV7-2|TRBJ2-1|.|many
CASSLGPGYNEQFF
>TRBV7-2|TRBJ2-7|.|.
CASSFSQGPGYEQYF
>TRBV29-1|TRBJ1-5|.|.
CSVSSNQPQHF
>TRBV7-2|TRBJ2-5|.|few
CASSLRRMETQYF
>TRBV3-1|TRBJ2-7|.|.
CASSYPGGSSYEQYF
>TRBV11-2|TRBJ2-5|.|few
CASSTLPGAGETQYF
>TRBV7-2|TRBJ2-3|TRBD2|many
CASLSGGGDTQYF
>TRBV7-8|TRBJ2-3|.|few
CASKLGLTSTDTQYF
>TRBV12-3/TRBV12-4|TRBJ2-2|TRBD1|.
CASSPWTGYGELFF
>TRBV5-1|TRBJ2-1|TRBD2|.
CASSSGLAGGIDYNEQFF
>TRBV29-1|TRBJ2-2|.|few
CSAATGNTGELFF
>TRBV27|TRBJ1-5|TRBD1|few
CASSPGQGLYSNQPQHF
>TRBV6-2/TRBV6-3|TRBJ2-7|.|.
CASSSASYSGEQYF